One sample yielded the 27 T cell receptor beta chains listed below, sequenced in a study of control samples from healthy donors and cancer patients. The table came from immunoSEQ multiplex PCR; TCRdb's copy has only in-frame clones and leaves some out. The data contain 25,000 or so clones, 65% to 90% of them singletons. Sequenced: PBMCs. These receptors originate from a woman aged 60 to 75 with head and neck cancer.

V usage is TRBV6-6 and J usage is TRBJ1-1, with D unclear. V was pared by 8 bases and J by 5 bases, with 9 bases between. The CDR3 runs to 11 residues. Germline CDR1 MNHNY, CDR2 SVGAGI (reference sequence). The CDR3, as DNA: TGTGCCAGCGGGGTTGGGACTGAAGCTTTCTTT. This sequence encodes CASGVGTEAFF.

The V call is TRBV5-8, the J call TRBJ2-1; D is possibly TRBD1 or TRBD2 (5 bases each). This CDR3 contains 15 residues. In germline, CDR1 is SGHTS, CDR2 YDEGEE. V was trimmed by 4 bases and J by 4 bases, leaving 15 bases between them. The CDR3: CASSPSGRIYNEQFF. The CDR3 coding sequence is TGTGCCAGCAGCCCCTCGGGACGGATATACAATGAGCAGTTCTTC.

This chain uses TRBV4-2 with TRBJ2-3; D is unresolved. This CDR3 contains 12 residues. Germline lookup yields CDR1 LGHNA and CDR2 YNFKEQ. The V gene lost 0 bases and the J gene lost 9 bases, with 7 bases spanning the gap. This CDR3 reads CASSQDRETQYF. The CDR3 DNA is TGTGCCAGCAGCCAAGACCGAGAAACGCAGTATTTT.

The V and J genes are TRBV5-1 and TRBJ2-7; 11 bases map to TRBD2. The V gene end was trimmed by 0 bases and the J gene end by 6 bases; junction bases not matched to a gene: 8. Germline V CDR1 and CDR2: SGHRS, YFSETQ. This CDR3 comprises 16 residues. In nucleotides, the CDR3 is TGCGCCAGCAGCTTGGATCCGGCTAGCGGGGGGATCGAGCAGTACTTC. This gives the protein CASSLDPASGGIEQYF.

The CDR3 reads CSASEGGEQYF. The CDR3 bases are TGCAGTGCTAGTGAAGGGGGCGAGCAGTACTTC. The rearrangement joins TRBV20-1 to TRBJ2-7; D might be TRBD1 (6 bases). V gave up 3 bases and J gave up 6 bases, with 9 bases separating them. This CDR3 has 11 residues. Germline CDR1 DFQATT, CDR2 SNEGSKA (reference sequence).

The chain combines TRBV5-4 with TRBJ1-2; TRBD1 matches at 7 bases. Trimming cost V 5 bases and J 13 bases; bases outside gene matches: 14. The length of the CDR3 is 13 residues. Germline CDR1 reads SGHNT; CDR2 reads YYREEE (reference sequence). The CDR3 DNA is TGTGCCAGCAGTGCCCGGGACAGCCGGTTAGTCACCTTC. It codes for CASSARDSRLVTF.

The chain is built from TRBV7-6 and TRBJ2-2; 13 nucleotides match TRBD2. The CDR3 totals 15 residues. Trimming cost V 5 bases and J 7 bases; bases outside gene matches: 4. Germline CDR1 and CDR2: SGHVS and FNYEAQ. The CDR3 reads CASSTGTSGNGELFF. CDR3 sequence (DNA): TGTGCCAGCAGCACCGGGACTAGCGGGAACGGGGAGCTGTTTTTT.

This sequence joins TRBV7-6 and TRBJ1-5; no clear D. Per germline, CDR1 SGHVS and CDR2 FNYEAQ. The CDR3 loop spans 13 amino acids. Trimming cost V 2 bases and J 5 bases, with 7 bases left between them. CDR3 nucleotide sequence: TGTGCCAGCAGCTTAAGGACCGATCAGCCCCAGCATTTT. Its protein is CASSLRTDQPQHF.

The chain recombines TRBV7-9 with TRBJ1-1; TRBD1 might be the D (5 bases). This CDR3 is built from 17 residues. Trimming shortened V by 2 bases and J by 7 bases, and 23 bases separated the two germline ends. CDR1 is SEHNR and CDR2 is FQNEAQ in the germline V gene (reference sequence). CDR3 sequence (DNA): TGTGCCAGCAGCTTAATTCCCAGCTGGCGGGGCGCGGTTGAAGCTTTCTTT. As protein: CASSLIPSWRGAVEAFF.

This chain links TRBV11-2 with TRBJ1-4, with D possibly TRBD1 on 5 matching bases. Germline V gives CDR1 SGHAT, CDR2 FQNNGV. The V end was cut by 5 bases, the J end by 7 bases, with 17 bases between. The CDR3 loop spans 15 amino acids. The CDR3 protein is CASSRIGAGGEKLFF. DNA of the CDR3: TGTGCCAGCAGCCGTATCGGGGCGGGGGGTGAAAAACTGTTTTTT. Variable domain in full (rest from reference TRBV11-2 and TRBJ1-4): EAGVAQSPRYKIIEKRQSVAFWCNPISGHATLYWYQQILGQGPKLLIQFQNNGVVDDSQLPKDRFSAERLKGVDSTLKIQPAKLEDSAVYLCASSRIGAGGEKLFFGSGTQLSVL.

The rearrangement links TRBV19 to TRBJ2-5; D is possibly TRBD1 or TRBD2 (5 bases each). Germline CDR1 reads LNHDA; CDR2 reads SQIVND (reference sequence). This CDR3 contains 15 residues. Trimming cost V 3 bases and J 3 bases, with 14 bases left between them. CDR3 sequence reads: CASSIGTYSKETQYF. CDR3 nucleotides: TGTGCCAGTAGTATTGGGACGTATTCTAAAGAGACCCAGTACTTC. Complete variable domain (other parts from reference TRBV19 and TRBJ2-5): DGGITQSPKYLFRKEGQNVTLSCEQNLNHDAMYWYRQDPGQGLRLIYYSQIVNDFQKGDIAEGYSVSREKKESFPLTVTSAQKNPTAFYLCASSIGTYSKETQYFGPGTRLLVL.

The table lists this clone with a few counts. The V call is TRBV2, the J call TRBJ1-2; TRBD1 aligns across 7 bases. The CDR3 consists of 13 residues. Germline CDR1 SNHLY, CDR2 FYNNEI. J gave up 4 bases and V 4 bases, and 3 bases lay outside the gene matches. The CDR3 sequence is CASSGRDSYGYTF. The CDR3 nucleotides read TGTGCCAGCAGTGGAAGGGACAGCTATGGCTACACCTTC.

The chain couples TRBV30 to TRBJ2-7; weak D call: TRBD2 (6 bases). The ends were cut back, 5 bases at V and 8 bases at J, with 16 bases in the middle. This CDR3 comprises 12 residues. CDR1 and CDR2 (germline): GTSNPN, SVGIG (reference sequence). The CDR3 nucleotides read TGTGCCTGGGGTTCTGGGGGGAGACAGCAGTACTTC. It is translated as CAWGSGGRQQYF.

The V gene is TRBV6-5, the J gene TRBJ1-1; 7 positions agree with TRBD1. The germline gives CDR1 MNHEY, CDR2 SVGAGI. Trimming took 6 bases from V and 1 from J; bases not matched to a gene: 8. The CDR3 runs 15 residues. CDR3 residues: CASRPPGQRNTEAFF. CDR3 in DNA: TGTGCCAGCAGGCCTCCGGGACAGCGGAACACTGAAGCTTTCTTT.

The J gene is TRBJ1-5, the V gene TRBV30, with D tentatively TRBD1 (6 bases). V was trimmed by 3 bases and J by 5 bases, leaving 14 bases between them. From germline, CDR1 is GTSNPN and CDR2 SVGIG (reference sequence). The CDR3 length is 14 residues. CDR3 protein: CAWRAQGNYQPQHF. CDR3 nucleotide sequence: TGTGCCTGGAGGGCTCAGGGGAATTATCAGCCCCAGCATTTT.

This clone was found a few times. CDR3 region: CASSQWGETQYF. As DNA, the CDR3 is TGTGCCAGCAGCCAATGGGGTGAGACCCAGTACTTC. This chain uses TRBV4-2 with TRBJ2-5; D gene uncertain. Trimming pared 2 bases from V and 5 bases from J, leaving 6 bases between. Germline V CDR1 and CDR2: LGHNA, YNFKEQ. The CDR3 extends over 12 amino acids.

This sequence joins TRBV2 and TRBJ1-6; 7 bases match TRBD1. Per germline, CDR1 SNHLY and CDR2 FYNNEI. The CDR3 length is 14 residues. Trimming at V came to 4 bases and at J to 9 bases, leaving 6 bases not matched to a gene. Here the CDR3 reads CASSARDSVSPLHF. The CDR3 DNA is TGTGCCAGCAGTGCTCGGGACAGTGTTTCACCCCTCCACTTT.

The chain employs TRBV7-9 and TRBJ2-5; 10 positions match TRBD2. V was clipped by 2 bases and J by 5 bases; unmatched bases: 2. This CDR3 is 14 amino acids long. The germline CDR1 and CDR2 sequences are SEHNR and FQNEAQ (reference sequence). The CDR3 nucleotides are TGTGCCAGCAGCTTATCTAGCGGGAGCGAGACCCAGTACTTC. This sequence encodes CASSLSSGSETQYF.

The CDR3 spells CASSPRRGDEQYF. CDR3 bases: TGTGCCAGCAGCCCCCGACGAGGGGACGAGCAGTACTTC. This chain connects TRBV4-2 to TRBJ2-7, with D perhaps given as TRBD1 or TRBD2 (5 bases each). V dropped 4 bases and J dropped 5 bases, with 12 bases sitting between them. Germline values: CDR1 LGHNA, CDR2 YNFKEQ. The CDR3 spans 13 residues.

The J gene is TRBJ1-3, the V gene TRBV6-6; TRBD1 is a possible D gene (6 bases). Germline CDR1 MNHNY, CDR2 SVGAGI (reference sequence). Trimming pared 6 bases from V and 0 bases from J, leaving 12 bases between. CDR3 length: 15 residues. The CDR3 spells CASSWGGASGNTIYF. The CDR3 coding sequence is TGTGCCAGCAGCTGGGGGGGGGCCTCTGGAAACACCATATATTTT.

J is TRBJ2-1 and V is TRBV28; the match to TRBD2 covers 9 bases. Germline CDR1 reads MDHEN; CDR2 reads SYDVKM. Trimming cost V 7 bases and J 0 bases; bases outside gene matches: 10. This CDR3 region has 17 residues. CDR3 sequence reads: CASTASGTISSYNEQFF. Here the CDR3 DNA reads TGTGCCAGCACGGCTAGCGGGACCATAAGCTCCTACAATGAGCAGTTCTTC.

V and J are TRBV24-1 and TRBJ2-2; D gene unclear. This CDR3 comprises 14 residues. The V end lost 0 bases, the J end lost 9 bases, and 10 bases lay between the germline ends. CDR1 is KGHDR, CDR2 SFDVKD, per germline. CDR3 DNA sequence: TGTGCCACCAGTGATTTGTCCCCCGGGCGGGAGCTGTTTTTT. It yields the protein CATSDLSPGRELFF.

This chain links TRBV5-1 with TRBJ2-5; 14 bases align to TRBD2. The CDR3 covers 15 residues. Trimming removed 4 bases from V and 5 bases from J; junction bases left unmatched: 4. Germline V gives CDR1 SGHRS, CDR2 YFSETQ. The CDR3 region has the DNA TGCGCCAGCAGCGGGACTAGCGGGAGCGGTGAGACCCAGTACTTC. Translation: CASSGTSGSGETQYF.

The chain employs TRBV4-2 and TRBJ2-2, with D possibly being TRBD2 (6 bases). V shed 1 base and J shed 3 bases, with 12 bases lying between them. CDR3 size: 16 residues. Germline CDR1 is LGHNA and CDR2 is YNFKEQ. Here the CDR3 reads CASSQGDWRYTGELFF. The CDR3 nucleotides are TGTGCCAGCAGCCAAGGGGACTGGCGTTACACCGGGGAGCTGTTTTTT.

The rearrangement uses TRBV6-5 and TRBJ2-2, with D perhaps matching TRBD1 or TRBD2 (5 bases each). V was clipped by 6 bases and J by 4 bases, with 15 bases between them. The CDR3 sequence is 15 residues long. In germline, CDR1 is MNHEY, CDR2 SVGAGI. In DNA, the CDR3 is TGTGCCAGCAGCCCCGGGACGTATGTCACCGGGGAGCTGTTTTTT. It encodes CASSPGTYVTGELFF.

CDR3 region: CATSRVASHTEAFF. CDR3 DNA sequence: TGTGCCACCAGCAGAGTTGCTTCGCACACTGAAGCTTTCTTT. This chain connects TRBV15 to TRBJ1-1; no firm D call. The CDR3 length is 14 residues. Germline V CDR1 and CDR2: LNHNV, YYDKDF (reference sequence). Between the trimmed V and J ends, which lost 1 base and 3 bases, there was a span of 9 bases.

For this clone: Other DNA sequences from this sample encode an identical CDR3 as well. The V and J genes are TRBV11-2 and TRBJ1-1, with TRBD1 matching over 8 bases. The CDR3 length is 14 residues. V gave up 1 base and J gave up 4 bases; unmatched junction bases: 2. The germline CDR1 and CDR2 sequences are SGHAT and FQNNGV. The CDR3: CASSLGQGSTEAFF. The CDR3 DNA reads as TGTGCCAGCAGCTTAGGACAGGGGAGCACTGAAGCTTTCTTT. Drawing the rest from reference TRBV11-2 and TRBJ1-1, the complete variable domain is EAGVAQSPRYKIIEKRQSVAFWCNPISGHATLYWYQQILGQGPKLLIQFQNNGVVDDSQLPKDRFSAERLKGVDSTLKIQPAKLEDSAVYLCASSLGQGSTEAFFGQGTRLTVV.